This T cell receptor beta chain was retrieved from a study of blood T cell repertoires in COVID-19. About the study: Samples representing acute and convalescent COVID-19 were sourced from the United States, Italy and Spain. Sources were T cells, B-cell-depleted T cells, or PBMCs; the material itself was cDNA or gDNA.

The authors' processing: Estimates of nucleated cell counts were drawn from the amplification of reference gene primers. Only in-frame clones appear in the TCRdb table, and some are missing; sequencing was by immunoSEQ multiplex PCR. Clonal size and the V and J genes are those of that table, whereas D and trimming came from the DNA. This table holds a few hundred thousand clones, roughly 87% found once. The CDR3 totals 14 residues. The germline V gene encodes CDR1 KGHSH and CDR2 LQKENI. Trimming shortened V by 5 bases and J by 2 bases, and 12 bases separated the two germline ends. The V call is TRBV18, the J call TRBJ1-1, with D possibly matching TRBD1 (6 bases). The sequence derives from a man between 18 and 29 years old with active or convalescent COVID-19. The sample was peripheral blood. The CDR3 here is CASSTGQQNTEAFF. CDR3 coding DNA: TGTGCCAGCTCAACCGGACAGCAAAACACTGAAGCTTTCTTT.